The 16 T cell receptor beta chains listed next were all sequenced from one sample in a study of blood T cell repertoires in COVID-19 (dated by TCRdb to 2020 to 2022). Libraries were constructed by the immunoSEQ multiplex PCR assay. TCRdb holds this immuneACCESS table with in-frame rearrangements only. Some clones are missing; in checked studies, unresolved V genes explain under half, and the rest has no known cause. The sample records approximately 170,000 clones, 75% to 85% of which are singletons. Approximately 6% of the sample lies in the top ten. Input material: PBMCs or T cells enriched from blood (not recorded which). These receptor sequences come from a man aged 35-49 years who had recovered from COVID-19.

The DNA for the CDR3 is TGTGCCAGCAGCGTAGGGGACACCAATCAGCCCCAGCATTTT. The encoded protein is CASSVGDTNQPQHF. The chain employs TRBV9 and TRBJ1-5; tentatively, D is TRBD1 (6 bases). The length of the CDR3 is 14 residues. V gave up 0 bases and J gave up 3 bases, with 7 bases separating them. From germline, CDR1 is SGDLS and CDR2 YYNGEE. Variable domain in full (rest from reference TRBV9 and TRBJ1-5): DSGVTQTPKHLITATGQRVTLRCSPRSGDLSVYWYQQSLDQGLQFLIQYYNGEERAKGNILERFSAQQFPDLHSELNLSSLELGDSALYFCASSVGDTNQPQHFGDGTRLSIL.

The chain carries TRBV3-1 (or the pseudogene TRBV3-2) and TRBJ1-2; D gene uncertain. Germline V gene sequence: CDR1 LGHDT, CDR2 YNNKEL (reference sequence). CDR3 length equals 14 residues. The germline V and J ends were trimmed by 1 base and 1 base, with 7 bases remaining between them. The CDR3 bases are TGTGCCAGCAGCCAAGGGGCTTTTAACTATGGCTACACCTTC. It is translated as CASSQGAFNYGYTF.

The J gene is TRBJ1-5, the V gene TRBV6-1, with D tentatively TRBD1 (6 bases). The germline gives CDR1 MNHNS, CDR2 SASEGT. The CDR3 contains 15 residues. Trimming left V 2 bases short and J 3 bases short, with 11 bases between. CDR3 sequence (DNA): TGTGCCAGCAGTGAACCAGGGGTCAACAATCAGCCCCAGCATTTT. This gives the protein CASSEPGVNNQPQHF.

V usage is TRBV18 and J usage is TRBJ2-7, with 9 bases aligning to TRBD1. V shed 5 bases, J shed 2 bases, and the junction held 7 bases outside the gene matches. Germline V gene lookup returns CDR1 KGHSH and CDR2 LQKENI. The CDR3 length is 15 residues. The CDR3 sequence is CASSFGTGSPYEQYV. The CDR3 region has the DNA TGTGCCAGCTCATTCGGGACAGGGTCTCCCTACGAGCAGTACGTC.

This clone was observed a single time. V gene TRBV24-1 combines with J gene TRBJ1-1; TRBD1 matches at 7 bases. Trimming cost V 3 bases and J 0 bases; bases outside gene matches: 9. The length of the CDR3 is 17 residues. Germline lookup yields CDR1 KGHDR and CDR2 SFDVKD. The CDR3 spells CATSDAKRDSLNTEAFF. The DNA for the CDR3 is TGTGCCACCAGTGATGCCAAAAGGGACAGCTTGAACACTGAAGCTTTCTTT.

V usage is TRBV19 and J usage is TRBJ1-4; D is uncertain. Germline lookup yields CDR1 LNHDA and CDR2 SQIVND (reference sequence). The CDR3 extends over 13 amino acids. With 6 bases removed from V and 0 bases from J, the gap between germline ends came to 5 bases. CDR3 in amino acids: CASSLATNEKLFF. CDR3 sequence (DNA): TGTGCCAGTAGCCTTGCAACTAATGAAAAACTGTTTTTT. The full variable domain, with the rest looked up from reference TRBV19 and TRBJ1-4, is DGGITQSPKYLFRKEGQNVTLSCEQNLNHDAMYWYRQDPGQGLRLIYYSQIVNDFQKGDIAEGYSVSREKKESFPLTVTSAQKNPTAFYLCASSLATNEKLFFGSGTQLSVL.

The V gene is TRBV11-3, the J gene TRBJ1-1; weak D call: TRBD1 (6 bases). Trimming pared 5 bases from V and 10 bases from J, leaving 14 bases between. The CDR3 runs to 12 residues. Germline V gene sequence: CDR1 SGHNT, CDR2 YENEEA. The CDR3 spells CASSAQGGGAFF. DNA for the CDR3: TGTGCCAGCAGCGCACAGGGTGGCGGAGCTTTCTTT.

Here the CDR3 DNA reads TGTGCCAGTAGTCCCCGAAAGGGGTGGTACAATGAGCAGTTCTTC. Translation: CASSPRKGWYNEQFF. The V gene is TRBV19, the J gene TRBJ2-1; a possible D gene is TRBD1 (5 bases). This CDR3 comprises 15 residues. V gave up 5 bases and J gave up 4 bases, with 15 bases separating them. Per the germline V gene, CDR1 is LNHDA and CDR2 is SQIVND (reference sequence). The whole variable domain, remainder taken from reference TRBV19 and TRBJ2-1, is DGGITQSPKYLFRKEGQNVTLSCEQNLNHDAMYWYRQDPGQGLRLIYYSQIVNDFQKGDIAEGYSVSREKKESFPLTVTSAQKNPTAFYLCASSPRKGWYNEQFFGPGTRLTVL.

The V call is TRBV11-3, the J call TRBJ2-3; the D gene is possibly TRBD1 (7 bases). Germline lookup yields CDR1 SGHNT and CDR2 YENEEA. Deletions cut 5 bases from V and 10 bases from J, with 22 bases between. The CDR3 sequence is 15 residues long. CDR3 bases: TGTGCCAGCAGCCCAGGGGGACCCCAGTGGGGGGCGCAGTATTTT. Amino acids: CASSPGGPQWGAQYF.

There are a few counts of this clone. The J gene is TRBJ1-2, the V gene TRBV12-3 or TRBV12-4, with 7 positions matching TRBD1. Trimming cost V 10 bases and J 2 bases; bases outside gene matches: 4. This CDR3 has 12 amino acids. CDR3 loop: CAIHRGNYGYTF. The CDR3 DNA sequence: TGTGCCATTCACAGGGGAAACTATGGCTACACCTTC.

This clone was recorded only once. The rearrangement links TRBV5-1 to TRBJ2-7, with a tentative D call TRBD2 (6 bases). This CDR3 region has 14 residues. The V and J ends lost 4 bases and 0 bases respectively, with 11 bases between them. Per the germline V gene, CDR1 is SGHRS and CDR2 is YFSETQ. CDR3 in DNA: TGCGCCAGCAGCGGGGGGACGGGCTCCTACGAGCAGTACTTC. Encoded protein: CASSGGTGSYEQYF.

The rearrangement links TRBV2 to TRBJ1-3; the D is unclear. V was trimmed by 4 bases and J by 4 bases, leaving 23 bases between them. Germline CDR1 and CDR2: SNHLY and FYNNEI. The CDR3 has 18 amino acids. CDR3 DNA sequence: TGTGCCAGCAGTGCAAACCGGGCCATCGAGGGAACAGGAAACACCATATATTTT. Amino acids: CASSANRAIEGTGNTIYF.

This clone was observed a single time. This sequence joins TRBV25-1 and TRBJ1-3; TRBD1 is a possible D gene (5 bases). Trimming left V 1 base short and J 4 bases short, with 11 bases between. Germline CDR1 is MGHDK and CDR2 is SYGVNS. The CDR3 extends over 15 amino acids. CDR3 nucleotide sequence: TGTGCCAGCAGTGAATTTCGGGGGGACGGAAACACCATATATTTT. This encodes CASSEFRGDGNTIYF.

This clone has a single count. Different DNA sequences within this sample yield the same CDR3. The chain recombines TRBV28 with TRBJ2-1; 10 bases fit TRBD2. The germline V gene encodes CDR1 MDHEN and CDR2 SYDVKM. The V and J ends lost 4 bases and 4 bases, in that order; junction bases with no gene match: 4. The length of the CDR3 is 15 residues. This CDR3 reads CASSSLAGAYNEQFF. DNA for the CDR3: TGTGCCAGCAGTTCCCTAGCGGGGGCATACAATGAGCAGTTCTTC.

The V call is TRBV30, the J call TRBJ1-2, with 8 positions matching TRBD1. This CDR3 has 14 amino acids. CDR1 and CDR2 (germline): GTSNPN, SVGIG (reference sequence). V shed 5 bases and J 4 bases; nucleotides not matched to a gene: 9. CDR3 region: CAWGGTGRVYGYTF. The CDR3 region has the DNA TGTGCCTGGGGGGGGACAGGACGAGTCTATGGCTACACCTTC.

This chain uses TRBV19 with TRBJ2-7; 9 bases are a match to TRBD2. CDR3 length: 14 residues. Germline loops: CDR1 LNHDA, CDR2 SQIVND (reference sequence). With V trimmed by 4 bases and J by 6 bases, 7 bases remained unmatched. CDR3 amino acids: CASSTQRGALEQYF. CDR3 in DNA: TGTGCCAGTAGTACCCAGCGGGGGGCCCTCGAGCAGTACTTC.